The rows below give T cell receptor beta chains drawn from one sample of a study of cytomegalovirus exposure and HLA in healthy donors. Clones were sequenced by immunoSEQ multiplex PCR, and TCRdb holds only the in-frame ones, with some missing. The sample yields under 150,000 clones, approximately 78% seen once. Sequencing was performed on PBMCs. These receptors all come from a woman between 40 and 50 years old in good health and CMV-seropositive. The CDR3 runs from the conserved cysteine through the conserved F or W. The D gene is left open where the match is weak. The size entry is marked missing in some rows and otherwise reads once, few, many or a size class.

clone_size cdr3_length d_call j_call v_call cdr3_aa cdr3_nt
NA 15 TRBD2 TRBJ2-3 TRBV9 CASSGLAGVTDTQYF TGTGCCAGCAGCGGTCTAGCGGGAGTTACAGATACGCAGTATTTT
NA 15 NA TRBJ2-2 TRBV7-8 CASTQDRSNNRELFF TGTGCCAGCACCCAAGACAGGTCGAATAACAGGGAGCTGTTTTTT
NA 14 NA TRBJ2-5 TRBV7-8 CASSLVSDQETQYF TGTGCCAGCAGCTTAGTTTCAGACCAAGAGACCCAGTACTTC
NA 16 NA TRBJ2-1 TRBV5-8 CASSPRTMRAHNEQFF TGTGCCAGCAGCCCACGGACTATGCGGGCCCACAATGAGCAGTTCTTC
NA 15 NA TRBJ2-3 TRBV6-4 CASSDEFPSTDTQYF TGTGCCAGCAGTGACGAGTTTCCTAGCACAGATACGCAGTATTTT
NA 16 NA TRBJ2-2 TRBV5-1 CASSSSGTRNTGELFF TGCGCCAGCAGCTCGTCTGGGACTCGAAACACCGGGGAGCTGTTTTTT
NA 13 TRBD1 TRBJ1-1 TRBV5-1 CASSLSGGTEAFF TGCGCCAGCAGCTTGTCAGGGGGGACTGAAGCTTTCTTT
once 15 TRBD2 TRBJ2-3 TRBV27 CASRGLAGESDTQYF TGTGCCAGCAGGGGACTAGCGGGAGAATCAGATACGCAGTATTTT
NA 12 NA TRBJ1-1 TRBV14 CASSQRGREAFF TGTGCCAGCAGCCAAAGGGGCCGTGAAGCTTTCTTT
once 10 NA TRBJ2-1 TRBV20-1 CSASLNEQFF TGCAGTGCTAGCCTGAATGAGCAGTTCTTC
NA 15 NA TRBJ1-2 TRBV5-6 CASSLTGTSNYGYTF TGTGCCAGCAGCTTGACAGGGACCTCTAACTATGGCTACACCTTC
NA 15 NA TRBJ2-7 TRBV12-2 CASRFQTQRNYEQYF TGTGCAAGTCGCTTCCAAACCCAGCGAAACTACGAGCAGTACTTC
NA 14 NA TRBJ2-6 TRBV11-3 CASSRTVGANVLTF TGTGCCAGCAGCCGGACAGTAGGCGCCAACGTCCTGACTTTC
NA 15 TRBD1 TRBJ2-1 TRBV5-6 CASSWDRGLGAEQFF TGTGCCAGCAGCTGGGACAGGGGACTTGGCGCTGAGCAGTTCTTC
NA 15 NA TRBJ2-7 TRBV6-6 CASSYSSQGSYEQYF TGTGCCAGCAGTTACTCTTCCCAGGGCTCCTACGAGCAGTACTTC
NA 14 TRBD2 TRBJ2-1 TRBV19 CASSIGIAGLVQFF TGTGCCAGTAGTATAGGAATAGCGGGATTGGTGCAGTTCTTC
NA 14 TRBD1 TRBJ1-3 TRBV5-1 CASSLGTGGNTIYF TGCGCCAGCAGCTTGGGGACAGGGGGAAACACCATATATTTT
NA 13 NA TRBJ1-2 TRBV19 CASRSAGEYGYTF TGTGCCAGTAGGTCGGCAGGGGAATATGGCTACACCTTC
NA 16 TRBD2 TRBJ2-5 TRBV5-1 CASSLSQAGGRETQYF TGCGCCAGCAGCTTGTCCCAAGCGGGAGGAAGAGAGACCCAGTACTTC
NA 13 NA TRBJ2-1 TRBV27 CASSLRAYNEQFF TGTGCCAGCAGCCTCCGGGCCTACAATGAGCAGTTCTTC
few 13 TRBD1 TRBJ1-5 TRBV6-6 CASRRQGNQPQHF TGTGCCAGCAGACGACAGGGGAATCAGCCCCAGCATTTT
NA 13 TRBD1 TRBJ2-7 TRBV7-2 CASSRDSFREQYF TGTGCCAGCAGTAGGGACAGCTTCCGTGAGCAGTACTTC
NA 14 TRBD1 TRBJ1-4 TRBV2 CASRDGQGGEKLFF TGTGCCAGCAGAGATGGACAGGGAGGTGAAAAACTGTTTTTT
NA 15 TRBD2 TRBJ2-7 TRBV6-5 CASSPGTSGRYEQYF TGTGCCAGCAGCCCCGGGACTAGCGGGAGGTACGAGCAGTACTTC
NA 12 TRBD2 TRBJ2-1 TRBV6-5 CASASGSNEQFF TGTGCCAGCGCTAGCGGGAGCAATGAGCAGTTCTTC
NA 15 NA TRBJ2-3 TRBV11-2 CASSFSSGWGGTQYF TGTGCCAGCAGCTTCTCATCCGGTTGGGGCGGTACGCAGTATTTT
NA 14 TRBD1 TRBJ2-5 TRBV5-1 CASSFQGAYETQYF TGCGCCAGCAGCTTCCAGGGGGCGTATGAGACCCAGTACTTC
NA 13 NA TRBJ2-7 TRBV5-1 CASSFDAQGSQYF TGCGCCAGCAGCTTCGACGCGCAGGGATCGCAGTACTTC
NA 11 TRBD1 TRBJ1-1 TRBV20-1 CSGRGQTEAFF TGCAGTGGCAGGGGGCAAACTGAAGCTTTCTTT
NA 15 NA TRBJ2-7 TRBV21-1 CASSKSKGQGNEQYF TGTGCCAGCAGCAAATCCAAAGGACAGGGGAACGAGCAGTACTTC
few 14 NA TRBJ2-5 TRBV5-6 CASSLVGAGETQYF TGTGCCAGCAGCTTGGTGGGGGCTGGGGAGACCCAGTACTTC
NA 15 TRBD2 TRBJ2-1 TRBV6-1 CASSVTSGEGNEQFF TGTGCCAGCAGCGTGACTAGCGGGGAAGGGAATGAGCAGTTCTTC
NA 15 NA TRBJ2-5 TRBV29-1 CSVGLGSATQETQYF TGCAGCGTTGGCCTCGGGTCAGCTACCCAAGAGACCCAGTACTTC
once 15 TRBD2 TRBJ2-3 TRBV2 CASSGTSGRTDTQYF TGTGCCAGCAGTGGAACTAGCGGGAGGACAGATACGCAGTATTTT
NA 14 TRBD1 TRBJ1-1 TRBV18 CASSPQGEGTEAFF TGTGCCAGCTCGCCTCAGGGGGAAGGCACTGAAGCTTTCTTT
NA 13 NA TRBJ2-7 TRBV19 CASSQTPSYEQYF TGTGCCAGTAGCCAGACACCCTCTTACGAGCAGTACTTC
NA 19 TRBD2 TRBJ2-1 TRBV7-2 CASSLGTSGRRVSYNEQFF TGTGCCAGCAGCTTAGGGACTAGCGGGAGGCGAGTCTCCTACAATGAGCAGTTCTTC
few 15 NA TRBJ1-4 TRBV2 CASSRFRGSNEKLFF TGTGCCAGCAGTCGATTCCGGGGTTCTAATGAAAAACTGTTTTTT
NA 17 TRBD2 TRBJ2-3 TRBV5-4 CASSKSRGGQSVYTQYF TGTGCCAGCAGCAAATCTCGGGGGGGGCAATCAGTTTATACGCAGTATTTT
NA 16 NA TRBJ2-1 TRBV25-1 CASSEYDGSFHNEQFF TGTGCCAGCAGTGAATACGACGGGAGCTTCCACAATGAGCAGTTCTTC
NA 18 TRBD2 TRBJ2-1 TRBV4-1 CASSHRTSLPGLGNEQFF TGCGCCAGCAGCCATAGGACTAGCCTTCCCGGTTTGGGCAATGAGCAGTTCTTC
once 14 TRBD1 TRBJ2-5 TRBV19 CASRAGQGGETQYF TGTGCCAGTAGGGCCGGACAGGGCGGAGAGACCCAGTACTTC
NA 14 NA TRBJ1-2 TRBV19 CASSKTRGDYGYTF TGTGCCAGTAGTAAAACCAGGGGAGACTATGGCTACACCTTC
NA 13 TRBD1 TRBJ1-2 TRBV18 CASSLDRDHGYTF TGTGCCAGCTCATTAGACAGGGACCATGGCTACACCTTC
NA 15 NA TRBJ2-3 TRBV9 CASSVATPPTDTQYF TGTGCCAGCAGCGTAGCTACCCCCCCCACAGATACGCAGTATTTT
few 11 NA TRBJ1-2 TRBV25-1 CASSDLYGYTF TGTGCCAGCAGTGACCTCTATGGCTACACCTTC
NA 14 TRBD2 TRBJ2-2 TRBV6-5 CASKTSGYTGELFF TGTGCCAGCAAGACTAGCGGATACACCGGGGAGCTGTTTTTT
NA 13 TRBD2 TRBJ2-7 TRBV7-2 CASSGDSGREQYF TGTGCCAGCAGCGGCGATAGCGGGAGGGAGCAGTACTTC
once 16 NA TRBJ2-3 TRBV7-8 CASSLVGHPGTDTQYF TGTGCCAGCAGCTTAGTGGGACACCCTGGCACAGATACGCAGTATTTT
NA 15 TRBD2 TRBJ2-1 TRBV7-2 CASKRGSGRSAEQFF TGTGCCAGCAAGAGAGGTAGCGGGAGGTCGGCTGAGCAGTTCTTC
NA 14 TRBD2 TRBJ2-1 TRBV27 CASSFGGSVNEQFF TGTGCCAGCAGTTTTGGCGGGAGTGTCAATGAGCAGTTCTTC
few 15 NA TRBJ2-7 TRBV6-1 CASNPMVAETYEQYF TGTGCCAGCAATCCGATGGTAGCGGAGACCTACGAGCAGTACTTC
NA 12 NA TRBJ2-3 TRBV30 CAWGQAGDTQYF TGTGCCTGGGGGCAGGCCGGCGATACGCAGTATTTT
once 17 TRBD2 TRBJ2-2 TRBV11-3 CASSLSRLAGGTGELFF TGTGCCAGCAGCTTAAGTCGGCTAGCGGGAGGCACCGGGGAGCTGTTTTTT
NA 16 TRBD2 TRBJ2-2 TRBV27 CASSPLGLANTGELFF TGTGCCAGCAGTCCCCTGGGACTAGCTAACACCGGGGAGCTGTTTTTT